This T cell receptor (beta chain) emerged from a study of regulatory T cells in long-lasting Graves disease. Specified time point: newly diagnosed GD, antithyroid drugs for less than 3 months. Construction of the TCR library relied on RNA isolated from PBMCs. Roughly 9.8 milliliters of peripheral blood went into EDTA tubes. Looked up from germline, CDR1 is DFQATT and CDR2 is SNEGSKA (reference sequence). There are 14 residues in the CDR3. V lost 1 base and J lost 5, with 12 bases in between. Assembly of TCR beta libraries relied on iRepertoire HTBI primers together with Arm-PCR of CDR3 regions. TCRdb used MiXCR to reprocess the multiplex PCR reads, holding one entry per CDR3 protein. Of approximately 470,000 distinct CDR3 sequences in the sample, around 15% were seen once. This clonotype has a count of ten or more. The data were also submitted as part of a second study, on T cells in Graves' hyperthyroidism and ophthalmopathy. According to that study: Diagnostic assessment was based on clinical symptoms, serum thyroxine and TRAb, thyroid ultrasound and orbital computed tomography.

Sequencing was performed on peripheral blood mononuclear cells (PBMCs), taken at new diagnosis, from a patient treated with antithyroid drugs. This TCR came from a man in his forties or fifties with Graves disease. The rearrangement links TRBV20-1 to TRBJ1-5; D may be TRBD1 (6 bases). The CDR3 loop reads CSARGSGEDQPQHF. DNA for the CDR3: TGCAGTGCTAGAGGGTCAGGGGAGGATCAGCCCCAGCATTTT.